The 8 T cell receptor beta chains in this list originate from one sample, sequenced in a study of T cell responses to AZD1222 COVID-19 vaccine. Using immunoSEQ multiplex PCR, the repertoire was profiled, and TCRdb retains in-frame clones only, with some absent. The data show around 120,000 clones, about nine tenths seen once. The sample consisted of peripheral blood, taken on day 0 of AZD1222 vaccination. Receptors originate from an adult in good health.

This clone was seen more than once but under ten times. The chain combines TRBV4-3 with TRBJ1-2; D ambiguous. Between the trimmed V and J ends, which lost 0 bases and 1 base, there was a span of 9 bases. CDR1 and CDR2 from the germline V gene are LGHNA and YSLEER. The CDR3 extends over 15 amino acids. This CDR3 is CASSQDWGLNYGYTF. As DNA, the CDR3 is TGCGCCAGCAGCCAAGATTGGGGTCTTAACTATGGCTACACCTTC.

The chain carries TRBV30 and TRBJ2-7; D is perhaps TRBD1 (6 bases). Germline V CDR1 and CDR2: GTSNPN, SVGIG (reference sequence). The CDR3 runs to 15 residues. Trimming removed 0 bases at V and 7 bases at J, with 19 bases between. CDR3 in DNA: TGTGCCTGGAGTGTACCGACAGGTCCTTCGGGGGAGCAGTACTTC. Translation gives CAWSVPTGPSGEQYF.

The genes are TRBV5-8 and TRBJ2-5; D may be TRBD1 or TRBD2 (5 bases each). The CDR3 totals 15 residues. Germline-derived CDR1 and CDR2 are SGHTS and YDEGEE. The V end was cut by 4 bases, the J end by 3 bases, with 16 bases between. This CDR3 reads CASSPAGTDEETQYF. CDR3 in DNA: TGTGCCAGCAGCCCCGCCGGGACGGACGAAGAGACCCAGTACTTC.

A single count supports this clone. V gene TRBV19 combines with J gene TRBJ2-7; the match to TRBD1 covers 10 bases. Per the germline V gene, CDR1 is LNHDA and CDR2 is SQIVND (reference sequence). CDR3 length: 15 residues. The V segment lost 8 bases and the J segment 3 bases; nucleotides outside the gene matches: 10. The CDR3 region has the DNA TGTGCCAGTGGATCCGGGACAGGGGATTTCTACGAGCAGTACTTC. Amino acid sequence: CASGSGTGDFYEQYF.

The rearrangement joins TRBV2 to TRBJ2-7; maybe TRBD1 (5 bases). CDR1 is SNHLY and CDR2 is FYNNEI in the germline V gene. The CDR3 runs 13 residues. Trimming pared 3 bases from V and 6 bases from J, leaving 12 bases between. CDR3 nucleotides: TGTGCCAGCAGTGATCCAGGGCCGGGCGAGCAGTACTTC. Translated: CASSDPGPGEQYF.

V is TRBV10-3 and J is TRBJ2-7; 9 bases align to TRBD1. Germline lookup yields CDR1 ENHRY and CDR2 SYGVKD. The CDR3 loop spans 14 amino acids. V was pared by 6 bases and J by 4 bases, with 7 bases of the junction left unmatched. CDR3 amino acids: CAISAGQGRYEQYF. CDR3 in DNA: TGTGCCATCAGCGCGGGACAGGGTAGGTACGAGCAGTACTTC.

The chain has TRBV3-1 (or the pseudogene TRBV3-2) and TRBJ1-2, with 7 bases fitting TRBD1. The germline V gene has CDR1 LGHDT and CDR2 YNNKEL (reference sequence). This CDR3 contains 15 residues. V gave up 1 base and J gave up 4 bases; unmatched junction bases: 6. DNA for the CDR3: TGTGCCAGCAGCCAAGCCGGGACAGCGACCTATGGCTACACCTTC. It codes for CASSQAGTATYGYTF.

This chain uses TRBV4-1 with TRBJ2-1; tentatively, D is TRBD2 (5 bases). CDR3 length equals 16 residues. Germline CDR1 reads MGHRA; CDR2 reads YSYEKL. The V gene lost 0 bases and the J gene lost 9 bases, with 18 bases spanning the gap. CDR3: CASSQDRVAGLSEQFF. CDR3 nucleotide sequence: TGCGCCAGCAGCCAAGATCGGGTTGCGGGCCTCAGTGAGCAGTTCTTC.